The source of this T cell receptor beta chain is a study of shared clonotypes between healthy human individuals. The study, taken as a whole, reports: Sampling involved blood alone; tissue repertoires likely differ.

On this clone: The antigen remains undetermined.

This table comes from immunoSEQ multiplex PCR, and its TCRdb copy is limited to in-frame clones, with some not included. The sample comprises some 2,400,000 clones, approximately 96% of which are singletons, and roughly 0.13% rests with the top ten. This CDR3 spans 18 amino acids. The germline V gene has CDR1 GTSNPN and CDR2 SVGIG (reference sequence). V lost 3 bases, J lost 1 base, and 12 bases stayed unmatched. This receptor was obtained from a man aged 18 to 30 in good health. The V and J genes are TRBV30 and TRBJ1-1, with TRBD1 matching over 12 bases. Sequenced sample: naive CD4+ T cells sorted from blood. Indicated subset: CD45RA+ positively selected. The CDR3 DNA is TGTGCCTGGAGGGCCCGACCGGGACAGGGGGCCCCGAACACTGAAGCTTTCTTT. Protein sequence: CAWRARPGQGAPNTEAFF.